This entry lists 8 T cell receptor beta chains sequenced from one sample in a study of blood T cell repertoires in COVID-19. Using immunoSEQ multiplex PCR, the repertoire was profiled, and TCRdb retains in-frame clones only, with some absent. This sample has a few hundred thousand clones; approximately 89% occur once, and the top ten carry just under 7%. What was sequenced was peripheral blood. These receptor sequences come from a woman in her twenties or thirties who had recovered from COVID-19.

The gene calls are TRBV3-1 (or the pseudogene TRBV3-2) and TRBJ2-3; D unclear. The CDR3 extends over 14 amino acids. CDR1 and CDR2 (germline): LGHDT, YNNKEL (reference sequence). V lost 1 base to trimming and J lost 0 bases, with 5 bases between them. The CDR3: CASSQVISTDTQYF. The CDR3 DNA sequence: TGTGCCAGCAGCCAAGTAATTAGCACAGATACGCAGTATTTT.

This clone was recorded once. This sequence joins TRBV6-5 and TRBJ2-1; 9 bases map to TRBD2. Per the germline V gene, CDR1 is MNHEY and CDR2 is SVGAGI. V trimming: 2 bases; J trimming: 15 bases; junction bases outside the gene matches: 5. The CDR3 consists of 12 residues. In DNA form, the CDR3 reads TGTGCCAGCAGTTACACCCTAGCGGGGTGGTTCTTC. It encodes CASSYTLAGWFF.

This clone was found once. The chain recombines TRBV5-4 with TRBJ2-5; the D gene is possibly TRBD2 (6 bases). The CDR3 is made up of 13 amino acids. V lost 3 bases to trimming and J lost 4 bases, with 10 bases between them. CDR1 and CDR2 (germline): SGHNT, YYREEE (reference sequence). This CDR3 is CASSWAEGETQYF. CDR3 sequence (DNA): TGTGCCAGCAGCTGGGCGGAGGGAGAGACCCAGTACTTC.

The chain combines TRBV9 with TRBJ2-1; D ambiguous. CDR1 is SGDLS and CDR2 is YYNGEE in the germline V gene. The V gene lost 1 base and the J gene lost 5 bases, with 7 bases spanning the gap. The CDR3 is made up of 13 amino acids. This CDR3 is CASSVRPNNEQFF. The CDR3 DNA follows: TGTGCCAGCAGCGTACGTCCTAACAATGAGCAGTTCTTC. Full variable domain (outside the CDR3, taken from reference TRBV9 and TRBJ2-1): DSGVTQTPKHLITATGQRVTLRCSPRSGDLSVYWYQQSLDQGLQFLIQYYNGEERAKGNILERFSAQQFPDLHSELNLSSLELGDSALYFCASSVRPNNEQFFGPGTRLTVL.

V usage is TRBV5-1 and J usage is TRBJ2-7; 12 bases line up with TRBD1. In germline, CDR1 is SGHRS, CDR2 YFSETQ. This CDR3 contains 14 residues. The V gene end was trimmed by 0 bases and the J gene end by 9 bases; junction bases not matched to a gene: 4. CDR3 residues: CASSLAGTGGRQYF. CDR3 nucleotides: TGCGCCAGCAGCTTGGCCGGGACAGGGGGCAGGCAGTACTTC.

The chain recombines TRBV29-1 with TRBJ1-5, with no clear D. Trimming stripped 4 bases from V and 6 bases from J, with 13 bases between. The CDR3 loop spans 13 amino acids. Germline CDR1 SQVTM, CDR2 ANQGSEA. The CDR3 DNA reads TGCAGCGTTGGCGGGAGGGTGGGTCAGCCCCAGCATTTT. It yields the protein CSVGGRVGQPQHF.

The rearrangement uses TRBV28 and TRBJ1-2, with D unclear. The V gene's germline CDR1 is MDHEN and CDR2 SYDVKM. The V end was cut by 2 bases, the J end by 1 base, with 26 bases between. This CDR3 spans 20 amino acids. CDR3 coding DNA: TGTGCCAGCAGTTTAAGGTTAAAAGTATTTCTGGGAGGTCATAACTATGGCTACACCTTC. Protein: CASSLRLKVFLGGHNYGYTF.

The chain combines TRBV19 with TRBJ2-1; 12 bases line up with TRBD2. CDR3 length: 16 amino acids. The V gene end was trimmed by 4 bases and the J gene end by 4 bases; junction bases not matched to a gene: 5. The germline V gene has CDR1 LNHDA and CDR2 SQIVND (reference sequence). The CDR3 nucleotides are TGTGCCAGTAGTAGTCGGACTAGCGGGGATTACAATGAGCAGTTCTTC. It encodes CASSSRTSGDYNEQFF.